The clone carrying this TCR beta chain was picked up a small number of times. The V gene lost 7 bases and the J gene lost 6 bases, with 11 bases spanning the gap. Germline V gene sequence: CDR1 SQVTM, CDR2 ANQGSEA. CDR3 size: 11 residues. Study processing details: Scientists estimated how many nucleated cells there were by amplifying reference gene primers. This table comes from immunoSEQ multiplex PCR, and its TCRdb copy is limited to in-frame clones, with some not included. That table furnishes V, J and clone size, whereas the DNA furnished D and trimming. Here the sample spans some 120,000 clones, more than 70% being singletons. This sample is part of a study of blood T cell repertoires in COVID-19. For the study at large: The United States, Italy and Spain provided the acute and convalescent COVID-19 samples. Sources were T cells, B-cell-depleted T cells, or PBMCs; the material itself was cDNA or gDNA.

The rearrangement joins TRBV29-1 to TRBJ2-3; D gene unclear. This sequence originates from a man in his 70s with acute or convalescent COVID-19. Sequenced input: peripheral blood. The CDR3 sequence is CSGLSGDTQYF. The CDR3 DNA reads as TGCAGCGGCCTCTCCGGGGATACGCAGTATTTT.